Below are 25 T cell receptor beta chains sequenced from a single sample in a study of T cell changes during pregnancy in multiple sclerosis (dated by TCRdb to about 2019). Library preparation was by the immunoSEQ multiplex PCR assay. Held by TCRdb, this immuneACCESS table contains in-frame sequences only and omits some clones. Under half of the omission traces to an unresolved V gene where checked; the cause of the rest is unknown. The sample table contains about 70,000 clones; only one count was recorded for under 95% of them. Jointly, the top ten make up roughly 1.4% of the sample. The material sequenced was peripheral blood, taken in the third trimester of pregnancy. The receptor set was obtained from a female donor in good health, enrolled as a control in a pregnancy study.

The J gene is TRBJ1-5, the V gene TRBV29-1; a weak D match, TRBD1 (6 bases). Germline-derived CDR1 and CDR2 are SQVTM and ANQGSEA. This CDR3 has 12 amino acids. With 6 bases removed from V and 4 bases from J, the gap between germline ends came to 10 bases. Here the CDR3 DNA reads TGCAGCGTCGGACAGCGAAATCAGCCCCAGCATTTT. This codes for CSVGQRNQPQHF.

The CDR3 sequence is CASSRRIANYGYTF. The CDR3 region has the DNA TGTGCCAGCAGTCGGCGGATAGCTAACTATGGCTACACCTTC. The chain has TRBV27 and TRBJ1-2; D gene unclear. Germline lookup yields CDR1 MNHEY and CDR2 SMNVEV (reference sequence). This CDR3 is 14 amino acids long. V was cut by 5 bases and J by 0 bases, with 10 bases left in between.

This clone was picked up one time. The chain recombines TRBV19 with TRBJ1-1; D ambiguous. V dropped 3 bases and J dropped 3 bases, with 14 bases sitting between them. This CDR3 is built from 15 residues. CDR1 is LNHDA, CDR2 SQIVND, per germline (reference sequence). This CDR3 is CASSIALPRDTEAFF. For the CDR3, the DNA is TGTGCCAGTAGTATTGCCTTGCCTCGGGACACTGAAGCTTTCTTT.

The chain recombines TRBV7-9 with TRBJ1-2; no definite D call. The length of the CDR3 is 14 residues. Per the germline V gene, CDR1 is SEHNR and CDR2 is FQNEAQ (reference sequence). The germline V and J ends were trimmed by 4 bases and 5 bases, with 14 bases remaining between them. CDR3 protein: CASSSTGIGYGYTF. The CDR3 DNA reads as TGTGCCAGCAGCTCCACGGGTATCGGATATGGCTACACCTTC.

The chain couples TRBV5-6 to TRBJ2-3; D is ambiguous. V lost 1 base and J lost 5, with 11 bases in between. The germline V gene encodes CDR1 SGHDT and CDR2 YYEEEE. This CDR3 is 14 amino acids long. CDR3 in amino acids: CASSLLPRVDTQYF. The CDR3, as DNA: TGTGCCAGCAGCTTGCTCCCCCGGGTAGATACGCAGTATTTT.

V usage is TRBV18 and J usage is TRBJ1-6, with 12 bases matching TRBD1. The CDR3 is made up of 16 amino acids. Germline-derived CDR1 and CDR2 are KGHSH and LQKENI. Trimming took 1 base from V and 7 from J; bases not matched to a gene: 2. CDR3 nucleotide sequence: TGTGCCAGCTCACCACGGGACAGGGGGCCGAATTCACCCCTCCACTTT. As protein: CASSPRDRGPNSPLHF.

V is TRBV6-6 and J is TRBJ1-2; 9 bases are shared with TRBD1. Germline V lookup: CDR1 MNHNY, CDR2 SVGAGI (reference sequence). The CDR3 contains 14 residues. The V segment lost 6 bases and the J segment 8 bases; nucleotides outside the gene matches: 10. The CDR3 DNA reads TGTGCCAGCAGCCAAAACAGGGGGCAGTGGGGCTACACCTTC. Its protein product is CASSQNRGQWGYTF.

In DNA, the CDR3 is TGTGCCAGTAGTATTCTGACAGGGAATTACAATGAGCAGTTCTTC. This codes for CASSILTGNYNEQFF. The chain couples TRBV19 to TRBJ2-1; TRBD1 matches 7 bases. V dropped 3 bases and J dropped 4; count of bases not matched to a gene: 6. The germline CDR1 and CDR2 sequences are LNHDA and SQIVND (reference sequence). This CDR3 comprises 15 residues.

The chain recombines TRBV9 with TRBJ2-1, with TRBD2 identical over 15 bases. In germline, CDR1 is SGDLS, CDR2 YYNGEE. The CDR3 contains 20 residues. The V gene end was trimmed by 3 bases and the J gene end by 1 base; junction bases not matched to a gene: 11. This CDR3 reads CASSGMKGLAGGRSYNEQFF. The CDR3 coding sequence is TGTGCCAGCAGCGGGATGAAGGGACTAGCGGGGGGAAGGTCCTACAATGAGCAGTTCTTC.

The table lists this clone with a few counts. V is TRBV19 and J is TRBJ2-1; possible D gene TRBD2, 5 bases. The germline CDR1 and CDR2 sequences are LNHDA and SQIVND (reference sequence). This CDR3 is built from 14 residues. Between the trimmed V and J ends, which lost 5 bases and 6 bases, there was a span of 14 bases. CDR3 sequence reads: CASSLTDGLNEQFF. The CDR3 DNA reads as TGTGCCAGTAGTCTCACAGATGGACTCAATGAGCAGTTCTTC.

A few counts support this clone. The genes are TRBV7-9 and TRBJ1-1; no clear D. This CDR3 contains 14 residues. V shed 5 bases and J shed 5 bases, with 15 bases lying between them. Germline V gene lookup returns CDR1 SEHNR and CDR2 FQNEAQ (reference sequence). The CDR3: CASSPLMGGTEAFF. The CDR3, as DNA: TGTGCCAGCAGCCCCCTTATGGGAGGAACTGAAGCTTTCTTT.

The chain combines TRBV4-1 with TRBJ1-5, with TRBD1 matching 7 bases. CDR3 length equals 14 residues. Losses at the gene ends were 3 bases for V and 4 bases for J; bases not matched to a gene: 3. CDR1 and CDR2 (germline): MGHRA, YSYEKL. This CDR3 reads CASSQRDSNQPQHF. The CDR3 region has the DNA TGCGCCAGCAGCCAGAGGGACAGTAATCAGCCCCAGCATTTT.

This clone occurred once. The chain employs TRBV12-5 and TRBJ2-1; TRBD1 agrees at 7 bases. The CDR3 is 17 amino acids. Germline CDR1 and CDR2: LGHNT and FRNRAP. The V gene end was trimmed by 3 bases and the J gene end by 12 bases; junction bases not matched to a gene: 20. CDR3 DNA: TGTGCTAGTGGTTTAGGAGCTCGACGCCATTTAAGGACAGGGCAGTTCTTC. Translation: CASGLGARRHLRTGQFF.

This chain joins TRBV20-1 and TRBJ2-3; D remains unclear. CDR1 and CDR2 from the germline V gene are DFQATT and SNEGSKA (reference sequence). V was shortened by 6 bases and J by 7 bases, with 11 bases between the two germline ends. This CDR3 region has 11 residues. This CDR3 is CSAVPGNTQYF. CDR3 sequence (DNA): TGCAGTGCCGTCCCCGGTAATACGCAGTATTTT.

V usage is TRBV28 and J usage is TRBJ1-6; D may be TRBD1 (5 bases). Per germline, CDR1 MDHEN and CDR2 SYDVKM. The ends were cut back, 11 bases at V and 9 bases at J, with 23 bases in the middle. CDR3 length equals 15 residues. The CDR3 DNA sequence: TGTGCCGTGCTAAAGAGGGATTCGGGGGTTTCACCCCTCCACTTT. The encoded protein is CAVLKRDSGVSPLHF.

This sequence joins TRBV15 and TRBJ1-2; D remains unclear. The germline V and J ends were trimmed by 5 bases and 5 bases, with 15 bases remaining between them. Germline V gene sequence: CDR1 LNHNV, CDR2 YYDKDF (reference sequence). This CDR3 has 14 residues. CDR3 coding DNA: TGTGCCACCAGCTTTGGGAATAGAGGGTATGGCTACACCTTC. Amino acids: CATSFGNRGYGYTF.

This chain uses TRBV7-6 with TRBJ2-2; D perhaps matches TRBD1 (5 bases). The V gene lost 0 bases and the J gene lost 5 bases, with 10 bases spanning the gap. Germline values: CDR1 SGHVS, CDR2 FNYEAQ. The CDR3 is 15 residues long. DNA for the CDR3: TGTGCCAGCAGCTTAGCGGGGCAGTATACCGGGGAGCTGTTTTTT. This sequence encodes CASSLAGQYTGELFF.

In its sample, this clone was seen once. V is TRBV7-6 and J is TRBJ2-7; unclear D gene. The CDR3 has 12 residues. Germline lookup yields CDR1 SGHVS and CDR2 FNYEAQ. Trimming pared 5 bases from V and 7 bases from J, leaving 12 bases between. This CDR3 reads CASSLNREEQYF. In DNA form, the CDR3 reads TGTGCCAGCAGCCTCAACAGAGAGGAGCAGTACTTC.

This chain links TRBV7-2 with TRBJ2-2; 10 bases are a match to TRBD1. This CDR3 region has 16 residues. Per the germline V gene, CDR1 is SGHTA and CDR2 is FQGNSA. V gave up 5 bases and J gave up 6 bases; unmatched junction bases: 9. CDR3: CASSPRGQGLAGELFF. CDR3 in DNA: TGTGCCAGCAGCCCCCGGGGACAGGGGTTGGCCGGGGAGCTGTTTTTT.

The chain combines TRBV4-3 with TRBJ1-1, with TRBD1 matching 11 bases. The germline V gene has CDR1 LGHNA and CDR2 YSLEER. This CDR3 has 15 residues. V trimming: 3 bases; J trimming: 5 bases; junction bases outside the gene matches: 5. The CDR3 protein is CASSQPGTGGTEAFF. As DNA, the CDR3 is TGCGCCAGCAGCCAGCCCGGGACAGGGGGGACTGAAGCTTTCTTT.

The CDR3 sequence: CASSYSGQYLNTEAFF. CDR3 DNA: TGTGCCAGCAGTTACTCCGGACAGTACTTGAACACTGAAGCTTTCTTT. The chain recombines TRBV6-5 with TRBJ1-1; TRBD1 might be the D (6 bases). Germline CDR1 and CDR2: MNHEY and SVGAGI. CDR3 size: 16 residues. V was pared by 0 bases and J by 0 bases, with 11 bases between.

This chain connects TRBV6-1 to TRBJ1-1, with 8 bases that match TRBD1. This CDR3 spans 15 amino acids. From germline, CDR1 is MNHNS and CDR2 SASEGT. V lost 7 bases to trimming and J lost 7 bases; unmatched junction nucleotides: 14. The CDR3 reads CASTVPDRVTGEAFF. The CDR3 DNA is TGTGCCAGCACCGTCCCGGACAGGGTAACCGGTGAAGCTTTCTTT.

This clone was recorded only once. The chain uses TRBV4-3 and TRBJ1-4; TRBD1 matches 7 bases. The length of the CDR3 is 17 residues. CDR1 and CDR2 (germline): LGHNA, YSLEER. V lost 2 bases to trimming and J lost 0 bases; unmatched junction nucleotides: 6. CDR3 amino acids: CASSQSGTVATNEKLFF. The CDR3 bases are TGCGCCAGCAGCCAATCCGGGACAGTCGCAACTAATGAAAAACTGTTTTTT.

V and J are TRBV7-9 and TRBJ2-7, with 9 bases fitting TRBD1. V gave up 5 bases and J gave up 2 bases; unmatched junction bases: 10. The CDR3 is 16 amino acids. CDR1 and CDR2 from the germline V gene are SEHNR and FQNEAQ (reference sequence). CDR3 DNA sequence: TGTGCCAGCAGCCGAGGAGGCCGGGACAGGGCCTACGAGCAGTACTTC. This gives the protein CASSRGGRDRAYEQYF.

The chain recombines TRBV7-2 with TRBJ1-2; 9 bases line up with TRBD1. V dropped 3 bases and J dropped 6; count of bases not matched to a gene: 14. The CDR3 length is 17 residues. The germline V gene has CDR1 SGHTA and CDR2 FQGNSA. CDR3 in DNA: TGTGCCAGCAGCTTCCGGGACAGGGAAGTGGTGGGTGATGGCTACACCTTC. This gives the protein CASSFRDREVVGDGYTF.